These 18 T cell receptor beta chains share one sample of origin, sequenced in a study of PD-1 and CTLA-4 blockade in melanoma. This table comes from immunoSEQ multiplex PCR, and its TCRdb copy is limited to in-frame clones, with some not included. The table lists 23,000 or so clones, about 91% of them singletons. Sequenced material: CD8+ T cells from peripheral blood, taken before anti-PD-1 treatment. The receptors derive from a human donor with melanoma.

The V gene is TRBV14, the J gene TRBJ2-5; 7 bases match TRBD1. CDR3 size: 16 residues. J gave up 5 bases and V 3 bases, and 12 bases lay outside the gene matches. CDR1 SGHDN and CDR2 FVKESK come from the germline V gene. DNA of the CDR3: TGTGCCAGCAGCCAGGATACTACAGGGGCATGGGAGACCCAGTACTTC. Its protein is CASSQDTTGAWETQYF.

The J gene is TRBJ1-5, the V gene TRBV4-1; 10 bases are a match to TRBD1. Losses at the gene ends were 3 bases for V and 1 base for J; bases not matched to a gene: 9. CDR3 length: 18 amino acids. Germline assignment: CDR1 MGHRA and CDR2 YSYEKL. The CDR3 loop is CASSHLWRDRGSNQPQHF. The CDR3 nucleotides read TGCGCCAGCAGCCACCTCTGGCGGGACAGGGGAAGCAATCAGCCCCAGCATTTT.

The chain recombines TRBV13 with TRBJ2-1; D remains unclear. The germline V gene encodes CDR1 PRHDT and CDR2 FYEKMQ (reference sequence). Trimming pared 3 bases from V and 8 bases from J, leaving 17 bases between. CDR3 length: 15 amino acids. CDR3 in amino acids: CASSFRQLQSDEQFF. The CDR3 bases are TGTGCCAGCAGCTTTCGGCAGCTTCAGAGCGATGAGCAGTTCTTC.

The gene calls are TRBV7-9 and TRBJ2-5; D gene uncertain. Germline CDR1 and CDR2: SEHNR and FQNEAQ (reference sequence). Trimming shortened V by 7 bases and J by 4 bases, and 16 bases separated the two germline ends. The CDR3 extends over 14 amino acids. This CDR3 reads CASTPGYPSETQYF. CDR3 DNA sequence: TGTGCCAGCACCCCGGGCTACCCATCAGAGACCCAGTACTTC.

The chain recombines TRBV7-6 with TRBJ1-3, with D unclear. CDR1 is SGHVS and CDR2 is FNYEAQ in the germline V gene. With 8 bases removed from V and 0 bases from J, the gap between germline ends came to 14 bases. The CDR3 covers 15 residues. Here the CDR3 reads CASVPDLSSGNTIYF. CDR3 nucleotide sequence: TGTGCCAGCGTCCCAGACTTGAGCTCTGGAAACACCATATATTTT.

CDR3 nucleotide sequence: TGTGCCAGCAGCTTAGCGGGGGAGAACTCCTACGAGCAGTACTTC. This sequence encodes CASSLAGENSYEQYF. The V and J genes are TRBV11-1 and TRBJ2-7; D may match TRBD1 or TRBD2 (5 bases each). V lost 0 bases to trimming and J lost 0 bases, with 9 bases between them. The CDR3 runs to 15 residues. The germline gives CDR1 SGHAT, CDR2 FQDESV (reference sequence).

The V gene is TRBV6-5, the J gene TRBJ1-6, with D tentatively TRBD1 (5 bases). Per the germline V gene, CDR1 is MNHEY and CDR2 is SVGAGI. The CDR3 extends over 16 amino acids. V was clipped by 2 bases and J by 7 bases, with 15 bases between them. CDR3 in amino acids: CASSYGGGRGNSPLHF. CDR3 DNA: TGTGCCAGCAGTTACGGCGGGGGAAGGGGCAATTCACCCCTCCACTTT.

The genes are TRBV29-1 and TRBJ2-5; weak D call: TRBD2 (6 bases). There are 17 residues in the CDR3. With 1 base removed from V and 5 bases from J, the gap between germline ends came to 23 bases. The germline V gene has CDR1 SQVTM and CDR2 ANQGSEA. CDR3 in amino acids: CSVEVPRAGNAQETQYF. In DNA form, the CDR3 reads TGCAGCGTTGAAGTCCCCCGTGCGGGGAACGCCCAGGAGACCCAGTACTTC.

The V call is TRBV14, the J call TRBJ2-7; D is unresolved. V gave up 5 bases and J gave up 3 bases, with 5 bases separating them. Germline assignment: CDR1 SGHDN and CDR2 FVKESK. This CDR3 is built from 11 residues. CDR3 sequence (DNA): TGTGCCAGCAGCGATCACTACGAGCAGTACTTC. It codes for CASSDHYEQYF.

This sequence joins TRBV19 and TRBJ2-7; TRBD1 agrees at 7 bases. CDR1 is LNHDA, CDR2 SQIVND, per germline (reference sequence). This CDR3 has 14 amino acids. Germline trimming cut 2 bases from V and 2 bases from J; bases unmatched to any gene: 3. CDR3 amino acids: CASSIRQGAYEQYF. For the CDR3, the DNA is TGTGCCAGTAGTATACGGCAGGGGGCCTACGAGCAGTACTTC.

The rearrangement joins TRBV5-4 to TRBJ2-1; the D call may be TRBD1 or TRBD2 (6 bases each). The CDR3 has 15 residues. The V gene lost 4 bases and the J gene lost 4 bases, with 15 bases spanning the gap. Germline CDR1 is SGHNT and CDR2 is YYREEE (reference sequence). Here the CDR3 DNA reads TGTGCCAGCAGCCCTGGGGGGCCGGGATACAATGAGCAGTTCTTC. It encodes CASSPGGPGYNEQFF.

V and J are TRBV30 and TRBJ1-2; 12 positions match TRBD1. Trimming took 3 bases from V and 7 from J; bases not matched to a gene: 6. The CDR3 spans 14 residues. Germline CDR1 GTSNPN, CDR2 SVGIG (reference sequence). This CDR3 is CAWSAGTGGVGYTF. The CDR3 DNA follows: TGTGCCTGGAGCGCCGGGACAGGGGGCGTTGGCTACACCTTC.

The chain recombines TRBV5-5 with TRBJ1-2; D might be TRBD1 (6 bases). Per the germline V gene, CDR1 is SGHKS and CDR2 is YYEKEE (reference sequence). V lost 7 bases to trimming and J lost 6 bases, with 19 bases between them. The CDR3 runs to 14 residues. CDR3 in amino acids: CASFRAGGLDGYTF. The CDR3 DNA reads TGTGCCAGCTTCCGAGCGGGGGGGCTGGATGGCTACACCTTC.

J is TRBJ1-5 and V is TRBV7-9; possible D gene TRBD1, 5 bases. This CDR3 contains 12 residues. The ends were cut back, 4 bases at V and 5 bases at J, with 6 bases in the middle. The germline CDR1 and CDR2 sequences are SEHNR and FQNEAQ (reference sequence). The CDR3 here is CASSSGDQPQHF. Here the CDR3 DNA reads TGTGCCAGCAGCTCGGGGGATCAGCCCCAGCATTTT.

The chain carries TRBV19 and TRBJ2-7; D call uncertain. CDR1 is LNHDA, CDR2 SQIVND, per germline (reference sequence). The CDR3 contains 13 residues. The V gene lost 5 bases and the J gene lost 3 bases, with 11 bases spanning the gap. CDR3 in amino acids: CASSVGYGYEQYF. Here the CDR3 DNA reads TGTGCCAGTAGTGTCGGTTATGGCTACGAGCAGTACTTC.

This chain connects TRBV5-8 to TRBJ2-1, with D perhaps TRBD1 or TRBD2 (5 bases each). The ends were cut back, 0 bases at V and 4 bases at J, with 14 bases in the middle. Germline values: CDR1 SGHTS, CDR2 YDEGEE. The CDR3 runs to 16 residues. CDR3 sequence (DNA): TGTGCCAGCAGCTTGGATGGGACCGCTATTTACAATGAGCAGTTCTTC. Protein sequence: CASSLDGTAIYNEQFF.

The gene calls are TRBV15 and TRBJ2-1; D gene ambiguous. The V gene lost 0 bases and the J gene lost 8 bases, with 11 bases spanning the gap. The CDR3 length is 14 residues. Looked up from germline, CDR1 is LNHNV and CDR2 is YYDKDF (reference sequence). CDR3 region: CATSRDRLGDEQFF. In nucleotides, the CDR3 is TGTGCCACCAGCAGAGATCGATTGGGCGATGAGCAGTTCTTC.

The chain links TRBV5-6 to TRBJ2-7, with D perhaps matching TRBD1 (6 bases). V was clipped by 0 bases and J by 2 bases, with 9 bases between them. This CDR3 is built from 14 residues. The germline V gene encodes CDR1 SGHDT and CDR2 YYEEEE. CDR3 bases: TGTGCCAGCAGCTTGGGGGCAGGGGCCTACGAGCAGTACTTC. This encodes CASSLGAGAYEQYF.